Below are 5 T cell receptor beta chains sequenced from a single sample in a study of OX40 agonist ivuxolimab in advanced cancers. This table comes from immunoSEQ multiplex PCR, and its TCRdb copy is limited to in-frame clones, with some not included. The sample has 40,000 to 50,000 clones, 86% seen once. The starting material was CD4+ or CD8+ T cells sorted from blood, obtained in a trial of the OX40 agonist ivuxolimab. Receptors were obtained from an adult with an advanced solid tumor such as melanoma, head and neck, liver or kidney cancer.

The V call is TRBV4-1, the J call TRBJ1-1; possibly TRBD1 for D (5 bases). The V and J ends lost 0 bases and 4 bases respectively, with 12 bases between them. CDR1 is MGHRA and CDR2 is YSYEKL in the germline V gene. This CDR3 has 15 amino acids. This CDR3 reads CASSQDRQGGTEAFF. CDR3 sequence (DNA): TGCGCCAGCAGCCAAGATAGGCAGGGTGGCACTGAAGCTTTCTTT.

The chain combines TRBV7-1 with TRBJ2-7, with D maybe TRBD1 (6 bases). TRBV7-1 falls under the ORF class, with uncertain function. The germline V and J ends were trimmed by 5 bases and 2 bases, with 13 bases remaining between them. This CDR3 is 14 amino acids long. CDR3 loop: CASSGPGHPYEQYF. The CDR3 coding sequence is TGTGCCAGCAGCGGACCGGGACACCCCTACGAGCAGTACTTC.

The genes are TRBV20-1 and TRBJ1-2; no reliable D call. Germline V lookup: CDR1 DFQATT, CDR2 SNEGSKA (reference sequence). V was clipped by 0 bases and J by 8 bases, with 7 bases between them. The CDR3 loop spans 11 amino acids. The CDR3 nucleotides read TGCAGTGCTAGAGATGGGAAGGGCTACACCTTC. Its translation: CSARDGKGYTF.

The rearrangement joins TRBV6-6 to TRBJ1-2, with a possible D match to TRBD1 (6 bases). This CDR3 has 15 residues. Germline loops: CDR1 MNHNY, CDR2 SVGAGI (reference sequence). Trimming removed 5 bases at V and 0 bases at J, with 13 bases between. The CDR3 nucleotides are TGTGCCAGCAGTAATGGACAGAGATCTAACTATGGCTACACCTTC. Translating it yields CASSNGQRSNYGYTF.

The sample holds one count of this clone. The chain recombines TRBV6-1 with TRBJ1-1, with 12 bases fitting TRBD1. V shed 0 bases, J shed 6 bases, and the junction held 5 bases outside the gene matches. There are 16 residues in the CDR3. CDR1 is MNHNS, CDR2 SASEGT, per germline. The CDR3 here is CASSEAPGQGASEAFF. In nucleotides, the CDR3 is TGTGCCAGCAGTGAAGCCCCGGGACAGGGGGCATCTGAAGCTTTCTTT.